This T cell receptor (beta chain) was retrieved from a study of blood T cells in healthy people across ages. A second about 7 to 11 cycle PCR used barcoded and J-beta primers. TCRdb independently ran MiXCR on the 5' RACE reads; one entry per CDR3 protein. The sample contains fewer than 950,000 distinct CDR3 sequences, under 40% of which appear only once. Germline CDR1 and CDR2: MNHNS and SASEGT. V lost 5 bases and J lost 5, with 12 bases in between. This CDR3 contains 13 residues. The table lists this clonotype with a few counts. Sequencing used blood. This TCR was recovered from a man younger than 35 in good health. The V and J genes are TRBV6-1 and TRBJ1-2; D may be TRBD1 (5 bases). DNA for the CDR3: TGTGCCAGCAGTACGGAAGGGGCTTATGGCTACACCTTC. Translating it yields CASSTEGAYGYTF.